This T cell receptor (beta chain) stems from a study of T-cell memory formation after mild COVID-19. Points from the study as a whole: Contracting CD4+ clones were located mainly in CM and EM, and CD8+ clones in EMRA.

TCRdb ran MiXCR on the 5' RACE reads and lists one entry per CDR3 protein. The sample yields 350,000 to 500,000 distinct CDR3 sequences, 20% to 30% seen once. The CDR3 contains 13 residues. CDR1 is SEHNR, CDR2 FQNEAQ, per germline (reference sequence). Trimming cost V 6 bases and J 2 bases, with 11 bases left between them. This clonotype was observed a handful of times. Antigen specificity is unknown. The chain is built from TRBV7-9 and TRBJ2-7; TRBD1 might be the D (6 bases). The receptor comes from an adult woman who had mild COVID-19 (a few samples of this study predate the infection). Cell type and time point are not known. Material: PBMCs or a T cell subset sorted from them (not recorded which). The CDR3 loop is CASRPTGAYEQYF. CDR3 DNA sequence: TGTGCCAGCAGACCGACAGGAGCCTACGAGCAGTACTTC.